This T cell receptor beta chain was documented in a study of CD8+ T cells in alopecia areata. Findings and caveats of the study: In patients, TCRs were shared less clearly than in mice, and HLA may possibly be involved.

This clone was counted a few times. Its cognate antigen is unknown. Isolated RNA was reverse transcribed into cDNA used as the sequencing template. Profiling relied on immunoSEQ multiplex PCR, and the TCRdb table lists in-frame clones only, not all of them. The sample carries hundreds of thousands of clones, about two thirds recorded once. The germline CDR1 and CDR2 sequences are SGHNT and YYREEE (reference sequence). Trimming removed 4 bases at V and 7 bases at J, with 15 bases between. CDR3 size: 15 residues. Material: CD4+ T cells sorted from blood, obtained at week 0. The chain joins TRBV5-4 to TRBJ1-6, with D perhaps TRBD1 (5 bases). The source is a human donor with alopecia areata. DNA of the CDR3: TGTGCCAGCAGCGTAGACAGTGGAGGGAATTCACCCCTCCACTTT. Protein product: CASSVDSGGNSPLHF.